Below, one T cell receptor (beta chain) is given with its context. This record comes from a study of blood T cell repertoires in COVID-19. Overall study: Sites across the United States, Italy and Spain contributed samples from acute and convalescent COVID-19. Sample material is recorded as cDNA or gDNA derived from T cells, B-cell-depleted T cells, or PBMCs.

Seattle-derived patients entered the study during active infection and were followed longitudinally. How the authors handled the data: Scientists estimated how many nucleated cells there were by amplifying reference gene primers. Sequencing used immunoSEQ multiplex PCR; TCRdb keeps in-frame clones, though not all of them. Clone size and the V and J calls come from that table; the DNA yielded D and trimming. The table has fewer than 200,000 clones, 65% to 90% seen once. The germline V and J ends were trimmed by 8 bases and 2 bases, with 10 bases remaining between them. The germline V gene encodes CDR1 MNHEY and CDR2 SVGAGI. This CDR3 region has 13 residues.

The sample taken for sequencing was peripheral blood. This TCR came from a woman in her thirties or forties with COVID-19, enrolled during active disease. This chain joins TRBV6-5 and TRBJ1-3; D gene unclear. CDR3: CASGTSTGNTIYF. The CDR3 bases are TGTGCCAGCGGTACTTCTACTGGAAACACCATATATTTT.